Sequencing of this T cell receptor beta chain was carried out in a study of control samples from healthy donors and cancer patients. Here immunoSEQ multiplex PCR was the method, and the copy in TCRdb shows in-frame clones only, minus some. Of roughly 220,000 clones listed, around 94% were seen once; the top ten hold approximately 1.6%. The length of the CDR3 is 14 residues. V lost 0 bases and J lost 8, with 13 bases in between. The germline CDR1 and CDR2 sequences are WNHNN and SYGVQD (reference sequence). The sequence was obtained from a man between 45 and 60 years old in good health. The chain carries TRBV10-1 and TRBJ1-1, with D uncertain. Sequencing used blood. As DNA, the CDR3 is TGCGCCAGCAGTGAGTCGATGGTGGTGGCCGAAGCTTTCTTT. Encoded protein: CASSESMVVAEAFF.